Listed below are T cell receptor beta chains from one sample, sequenced in a study of blood T cells in healthy people across ages. TCRdb itself ran the 5' RACE reads through MiXCR, one entry per CDR3 protein. The table has about 1.7 million distinct CDR3 sequences, 28% seen once. The material sequenced was blood. The receptors shown here come from a woman in her 30s in good health. CDR3s include the opening cysteine and the closing phenylalanine or tryptophan. Each record gives: J gene, D gene, V gene, clone size, CDR3 protein, CDR3 DNA. A D gene is named only where the DNA matches it firmly. For some rows the clone size is stated as once, few or many, or as a class when expanded; others skip it.

j_call: TRBJ1-3
d_call: NA
v_call: TRBV11-2
clone_size: NA
cdr3_aa: CASSLTWGPSGNTIYF
cdr3_nt: TGTGCCAGCAGCTTGACGTGGGGGCCCTCTGGAAACACCATATATTTT

j_call: TRBJ2-5
d_call: NA
v_call: TRBV5-1
clone_size: NA
cdr3_aa: CASSVEGLGTKYF
cdr3_nt: TGCGCCAGCAGCGTAGAGGGTTTGGGGACCAAGTACTTC

j_call: TRBJ2-1
d_call: TRBD2
v_call: TRBV19
clone_size: NA
cdr3_aa: CASSTQGLAGGRGNEQFF
cdr3_nt: TGTGCCAGTAGTACACAGGGACTAGCGGGAGGGAGGGGCAATGAGCAGTTCTTC

j_call: TRBJ1-2
d_call: NA
v_call: TRBV28
clone_size: once
cdr3_aa: CASSSLVGYTF
cdr3_nt: TGTGCCAGCAGTTCCTTGGTTGGCTACACCTTC

j_call: TRBJ2-1
d_call: NA
v_call: TRBV12-5
clone_size: few
cdr3_aa: CASGLLLAEMDEQFF
cdr3_nt: TGTGCTAGTGGTTTGTTATTAGCGGAGATGGATGAGCAGTTCTTC

j_call: TRBJ2-1
d_call: TRBD2
v_call: TRBV6-5
clone_size: NA
cdr3_aa: CASSYSPGGGNEQFF
cdr3_nt: TGTGCCAGCAGTTACTCCCCGGGAGGGGGCAATGAGCAGTTCTTC

j_call: TRBJ2-7
d_call: TRBD1
v_call: TRBV6-6
clone_size: many
cdr3_aa: CASSSQTGGAYEQYF
cdr3_nt: TGTGCCAGCAGTTCCCAGACAGGGGGAGCCTACGAGCAGTACTTC

j_call: TRBJ1-4
d_call: TRBD1
v_call: TRBV3-1
clone_size: few
cdr3_aa: CASSRPGTGLEEKLFF
cdr3_nt: TGTGCCAGCAGTCGTCCCGGGACAGGGTTGGAAGAAAAACTGTTTTTT

j_call: TRBJ2-5
d_call: TRBD2
v_call: TRBV20-1
clone_size: many
cdr3_aa: CSVERGSQETQYF
cdr3_nt: TGCAGTGTTGAGCGGGGATCCCAAGAGACCCAGTACTTC

j_call: TRBJ2-7
d_call: NA
v_call: TRBV12-3/TRBV12-4
clone_size: NA
cdr3_aa: CASSRPYYEQYF
cdr3_nt: TGTGCCAGCAGCCGCCCCTACTACGAGCAGTACTTC

j_call: TRBJ2-6
d_call: NA
v_call: TRBV20-1
clone_size: NA
cdr3_aa: CSARISSRAGADVLTF
cdr3_nt: TGCAGTGCTAGAATAAGTAGCAGGGCTGGGGCCGACGTCCTGACTTTC

j_call: TRBJ2-7
d_call: NA
v_call: TRBV4-3
clone_size: NA
cdr3_aa: CASSPNRARLDYEQYF
cdr3_nt: TGCGCCAGCAGCCCGAACAGGGCACGATTAGACTACGAGCAGTACTTC

j_call: TRBJ2-5
d_call: NA
v_call: TRBV20-1
clone_size: many
cdr3_aa: CSASTSGHQETQYF
cdr3_nt: TGCAGTGCTAGTACCAGCGGGCACCAAGAGACCCAGTACTTC

j_call: TRBJ2-7
d_call: TRBD2
v_call: TRBV27
clone_size: few
cdr3_aa: CASSFSGELAGVSYEQYF
cdr3_nt: TGTGCCAGCAGTTTTTCGGGTGAACTAGCGGGAGTCTCCTACGAGCAGTACTTC

j_call: TRBJ2-6
d_call: NA
v_call: TRBV5-1
clone_size: NA
cdr3_aa: CASSLDAPGANVLTF
cdr3_nt: TGCGCCAGCAGCTTGGATGCTCCTGGGGCCAACGTCCTGACTTTC

j_call: TRBJ2-3
d_call: TRBD1
v_call: TRBV5-1
clone_size: NA
cdr3_aa: CASSWDREGGTDTQYF
cdr3_nt: TGCGCCAGCAGCTGGGACAGGGAAGGCGGCACAGATACGCAGTATTTT

j_call: TRBJ1-5
d_call: NA
v_call: TRBV7-2
clone_size: few
cdr3_aa: CASSSSMVSNQPQHF
cdr3_nt: TGTGCCAGCAGCTCCAGCATGGTTAGCAATCAGCCCCAGCATTTT

j_call: TRBJ2-2
d_call: NA
v_call: TRBV20-1
clone_size: NA
cdr3_aa: CSARGSAAGSGELFF
cdr3_nt: TGCAGTGCTAGAGGTAGTGCGGCGGGTTCCGGGGAGCTGTTTTTT

j_call: TRBJ2-5
d_call: TRBD2
v_call: TRBV5-1
clone_size: NA
cdr3_aa: CASGLAGDNEQYF
cdr3_nt: TGCGCCAGCGGACTAGCGGGGGACAATGAGCAGTACTTC

j_call: TRBJ2-2
d_call: NA
v_call: TRBV12-3/TRBV12-4
clone_size: NA
cdr3_aa: CASSLAVMSDGELFF
cdr3_nt: TGTGCCAGCAGTTTAGCAGTGATGAGTGACGGGGAGCTGTTTTTT

j_call: TRBJ2-4
d_call: TRBD1
v_call: TRBV6-2/TRBV6-3
clone_size: many
cdr3_aa: CASRSPGQGNIQYF
cdr3_nt: TGTGCCAGCAGATCCCCGGGACAGGGAAACATTCAGTACTTC

j_call: TRBJ2-7
d_call: TRBD2
v_call: TRBV5-1
clone_size: many
cdr3_aa: CASSLGDGTSGRYEQYF
cdr3_nt: TGCGCCAGCAGCTTGGGCGATGGGACTAGCGGGAGGTACGAGCAGTACTTC

j_call: TRBJ2-5
d_call: TRBD2
v_call: TRBV20-1
clone_size: NA
cdr3_aa: CSALGRAWVETQYF
cdr3_nt: TGCAGTGCCCTGGGGAGGGCCTGGGTAGAGACCCAGTACTTC

j_call: TRBJ2-3
d_call: NA
v_call: TRBV12-3/TRBV12-4
clone_size: NA
cdr3_aa: CASSPMRTDTQYF
cdr3_nt: TGTGCCAGCAGCCCTATGCGCACAGATACGCAGTATTTT

j_call: TRBJ2-5
d_call: NA
v_call: TRBV30
clone_size: few
cdr3_aa: CAWSVLRRETQYF
cdr3_nt: TGTGCCTGGAGTGTACTCCGGAGGGAGACCCAGTACTTC

j_call: TRBJ1-6
d_call: NA
v_call: TRBV9
clone_size: NA
cdr3_aa: CASSVRGLGNSPLHF
cdr3_nt: TGTGCCAGCAGCGTACGGGGTCTTGGTAATTCACCCCTCCACTTT

j_call: TRBJ2-1
d_call: NA
v_call: TRBV7-9
clone_size: few
cdr3_aa: CASSNRDTAYNEQFF
cdr3_nt: TGTGCCAGCAGCAACCGGGACACGGCCTACAATGAGCAGTTCTTC

j_call: TRBJ2-6
d_call: NA
v_call: TRBV12-3/TRBV12-4
clone_size: NA
cdr3_aa: CASSPPRANVLTF
cdr3_nt: TGTGCCAGCAGTCCGCCTAGGGCCAACGTCCTGACTTTC

j_call: TRBJ2-7
d_call: NA
v_call: TRBV7-2
clone_size: many
cdr3_aa: CASSFGGTLIQQYF
cdr3_nt: TGTGCCAGCAGCTTTGGAGGGACCCTAATCCAGCAGTACTTC

j_call: TRBJ2-7
d_call: NA
v_call: TRBV9
clone_size: NA
cdr3_aa: CASGPTGREQYF
cdr3_nt: TGTGCCAGCGGACCTACAGGGCGGGAGCAGTACTTC

j_call: TRBJ2-7
d_call: NA
v_call: TRBV4-1
clone_size: NA
cdr3_aa: CASSQVGTRGPYWQYF
cdr3_nt: TGCGCCAGCAGCCAAGTTGGAACAAGAGGGCCCTACTGGCAGTACTTC

j_call: TRBJ2-7
d_call: NA
v_call: TRBV12-3/TRBV12-4
clone_size: NA
cdr3_aa: CASSTGPIRDYEQYF
cdr3_nt: TGTGCCAGCAGCACGGGCCCGATTAGAGACTACGAGCAGTACTTC

j_call: TRBJ1-1
d_call: NA
v_call: TRBV18
clone_size: NA
cdr3_aa: CASSPPRAHTETFF
cdr3_nt: TGTGCCAGCTCACCACCGCGGGCCCACACTGAAACTTTCTTT

j_call: TRBJ2-3
d_call: NA
v_call: TRBV5-1
clone_size: NA
cdr3_aa: CASSPSTSARHTQYF
cdr3_nt: TGCGCCAGCAGCCCGTCGACTAGTGCTCGACATACGCAGTATTTT

j_call: TRBJ2-3
d_call: TRBD2
v_call: TRBV12-3/TRBV12-4
clone_size: few
cdr3_aa: CASSGTSGGPDTQYF
cdr3_nt: TGTGCCAGCAGTGGGACTAGCGGGGGACCAGATACGCAGTATTTT

j_call: TRBJ2-3
d_call: NA
v_call: TRBV5-8
clone_size: many
cdr3_aa: CASSSTWQIYTQYF
cdr3_nt: TGTGCCAGCAGCTCAACATGGCAGATATATACGCAGTATTTT

j_call: TRBJ1-6
d_call: TRBD1
v_call: TRBV7-2
clone_size: few
cdr3_aa: CASSFPGQGPLHF
cdr3_nt: TGTGCCAGCAGCTTCCCCGGACAGGGCCCCCTCCACTTT

j_call: TRBJ1-4
d_call: TRBD1
v_call: TRBV25-1
clone_size: NA
cdr3_aa: CASSAHTGGKNEKLFF
cdr3_nt: TGTGCCAGCAGTGCCCACACAGGGGGCAAGAATGAAAAACTGTTTTTT

j_call: TRBJ2-1
d_call: TRBD2
v_call: TRBV20-1
clone_size: NA
cdr3_aa: CSAAGTSDNEQFF
cdr3_nt: TGCAGTGCTGCCGGGACTAGCGACAATGAGCAGTTCTTC

j_call: TRBJ1-1
d_call: NA
v_call: TRBV7-2
clone_size: NA
cdr3_aa: CASSGLQRLTEAFF
cdr3_nt: TGTGCCAGCAGCGGCCTACAGAGGTTGACTGAAGCTTTCTTT

j_call: TRBJ1-2
d_call: NA
v_call: TRBV5-1
clone_size: once
cdr3_aa: CASSLTPLDSRLSYTF
cdr3_nt: TGCGCCAGCAGCTTGACGCCCTTGGACAGTCGATTAAGCTACACCTTC

j_call: TRBJ1-1
d_call: NA
v_call: TRBV14
clone_size: NA
cdr3_aa: CASSVAVRTEAFF
cdr3_nt: TGTGCCAGCAGCGTAGCGGTTCGCACTGAAGCTTTCTTT

j_call: TRBJ2-4
d_call: NA
v_call: TRBV11-2
clone_size: few
cdr3_aa: CASSLTGLGDIQYF
cdr3_nt: TGTGCCAGCAGCTTAACCGGACTCGGGGACATTCAGTACTTC

j_call: TRBJ1-1
d_call: NA
v_call: TRBV20-1
clone_size: NA
cdr3_aa: CSARRPGNWGTEAFF
cdr3_nt: TGCAGTGCTAGACGGCCGGGTAATTGGGGCACTGAAGCTTTCTTT

j_call: TRBJ1-5
d_call: TRBD1
v_call: TRBV5-1
clone_size: NA
cdr3_aa: CASSSGQGVNQPQHF
cdr3_nt: TGTGCCAGCAGTTCCGGACAGGGAGTCAATCAGCCCCAGCATTTT